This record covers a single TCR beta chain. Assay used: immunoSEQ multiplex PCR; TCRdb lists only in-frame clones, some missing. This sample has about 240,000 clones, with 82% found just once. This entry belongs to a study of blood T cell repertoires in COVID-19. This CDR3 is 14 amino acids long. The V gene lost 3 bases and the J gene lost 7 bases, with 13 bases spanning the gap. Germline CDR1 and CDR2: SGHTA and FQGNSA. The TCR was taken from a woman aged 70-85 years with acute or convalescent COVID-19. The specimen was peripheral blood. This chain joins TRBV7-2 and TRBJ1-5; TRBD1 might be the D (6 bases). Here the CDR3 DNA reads TGTGCCAGCAGCTTCGTAACAGGGCGACAGCCCCAGCATTTT. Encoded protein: CASSFVTGRQPQHF.